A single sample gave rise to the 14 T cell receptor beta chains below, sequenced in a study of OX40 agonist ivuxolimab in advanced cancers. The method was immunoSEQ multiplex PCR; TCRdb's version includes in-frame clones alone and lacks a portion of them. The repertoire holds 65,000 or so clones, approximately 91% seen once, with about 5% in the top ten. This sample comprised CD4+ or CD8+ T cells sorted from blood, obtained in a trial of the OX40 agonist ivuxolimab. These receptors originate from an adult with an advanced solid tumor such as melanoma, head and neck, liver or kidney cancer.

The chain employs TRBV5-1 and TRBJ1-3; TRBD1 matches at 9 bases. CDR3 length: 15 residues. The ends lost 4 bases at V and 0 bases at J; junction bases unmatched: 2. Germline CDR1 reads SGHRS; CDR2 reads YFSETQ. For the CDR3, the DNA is TGCGCCAGCAGCGAGGGACAGGGCTCTGGAAACACCATATATTTT. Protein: CASSEGQGSGNTIYF.

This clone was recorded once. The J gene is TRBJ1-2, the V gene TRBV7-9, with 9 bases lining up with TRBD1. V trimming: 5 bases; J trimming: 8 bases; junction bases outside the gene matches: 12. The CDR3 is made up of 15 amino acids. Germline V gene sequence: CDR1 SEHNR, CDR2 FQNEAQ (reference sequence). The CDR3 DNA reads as TGTGCCAGCAGCCAAGAGACAGGGGGTAGGGGCGGCTACACCTTC. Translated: CASSQETGGRGGYTF.

CDR3 sequence: CASSLGGGQGANYGYTF. The DNA for the CDR3 is TGTGCCAGCAGCTTAGGGGGAGGCCAGGGAGCTAACTATGGCTACACCTTC. The J gene is TRBJ1-2, the V gene TRBV7-9; possibly TRBD1 for D (5 bases). The CDR3 is 17 amino acids. The germline CDR1 and CDR2 sequences are SEHNR and FQNEAQ (reference sequence). V gave up 1 base and J gave up 0 bases, with 15 bases separating them.

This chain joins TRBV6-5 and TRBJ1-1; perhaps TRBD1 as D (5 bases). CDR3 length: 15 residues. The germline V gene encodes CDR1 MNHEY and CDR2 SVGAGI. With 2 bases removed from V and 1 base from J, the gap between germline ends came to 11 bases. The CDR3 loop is CASSYGGDWNTEAFF. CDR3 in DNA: TGTGCCAGCAGTTACGGCGGGGACTGGAACACTGAAGCTTTCTTT.

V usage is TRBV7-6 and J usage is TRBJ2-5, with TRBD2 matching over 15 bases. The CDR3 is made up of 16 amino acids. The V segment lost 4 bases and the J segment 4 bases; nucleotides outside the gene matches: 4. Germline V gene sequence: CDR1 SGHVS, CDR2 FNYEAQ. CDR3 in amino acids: CASSWGTSGRRETQYF. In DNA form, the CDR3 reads TGTGCCAGCAGCTGGGGGACTAGCGGGAGGAGAGAGACCCAGTACTTC.

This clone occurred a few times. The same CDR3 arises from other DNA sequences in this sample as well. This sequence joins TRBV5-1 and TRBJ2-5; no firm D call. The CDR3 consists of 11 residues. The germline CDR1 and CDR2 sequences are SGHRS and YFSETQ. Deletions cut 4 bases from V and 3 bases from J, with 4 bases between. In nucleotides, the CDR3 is TGCGCCAGCAGCCTGGAAGAGACCCAGTACTTC. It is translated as CASSLEETQYF.

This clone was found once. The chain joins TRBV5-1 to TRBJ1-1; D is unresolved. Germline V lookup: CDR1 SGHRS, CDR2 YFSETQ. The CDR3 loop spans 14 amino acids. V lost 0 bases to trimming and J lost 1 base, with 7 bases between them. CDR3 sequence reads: CASSLAGANTEAFF. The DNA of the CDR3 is TGCGCCAGCAGCTTGGCCGGCGCGAACACTGAAGCTTTCTTT.

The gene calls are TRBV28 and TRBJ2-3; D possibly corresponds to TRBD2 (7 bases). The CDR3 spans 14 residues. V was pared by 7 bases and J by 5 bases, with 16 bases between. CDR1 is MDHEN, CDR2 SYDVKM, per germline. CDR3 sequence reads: CASKSRRGRDTQYF. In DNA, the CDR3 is TGTGCCAGCAAATCCCGGCGGGGGCGAGATACGCAGTATTTT.

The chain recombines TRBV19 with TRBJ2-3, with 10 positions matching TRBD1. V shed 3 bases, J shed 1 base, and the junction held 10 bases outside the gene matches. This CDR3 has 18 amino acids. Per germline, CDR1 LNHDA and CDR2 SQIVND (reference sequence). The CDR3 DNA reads TGTGCCAGTAGTATGGAGACAGGGGGCCTTACCGGCACAGATACGCAGTATTTT. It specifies CASSMETGGLTGTDTQYF.

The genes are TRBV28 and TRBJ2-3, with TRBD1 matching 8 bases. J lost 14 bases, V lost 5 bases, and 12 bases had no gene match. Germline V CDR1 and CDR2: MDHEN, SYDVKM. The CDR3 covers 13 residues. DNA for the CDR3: TGTGCCAGCAGTCCCGAACGGACAGGGCGTTTGTATTTT. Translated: CASSPERTGRLYF.

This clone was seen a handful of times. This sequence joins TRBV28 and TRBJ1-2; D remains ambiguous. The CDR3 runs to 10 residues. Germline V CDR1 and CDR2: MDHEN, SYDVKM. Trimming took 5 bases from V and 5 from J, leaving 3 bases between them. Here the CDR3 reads CASSQYGYTF. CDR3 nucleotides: TGTGCCAGCAGTCAGTATGGCTACACCTTC.

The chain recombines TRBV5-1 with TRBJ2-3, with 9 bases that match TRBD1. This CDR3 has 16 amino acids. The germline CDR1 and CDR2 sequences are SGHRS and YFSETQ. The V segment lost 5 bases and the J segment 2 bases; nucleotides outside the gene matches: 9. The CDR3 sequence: CASRRTGTGSTDTQYF. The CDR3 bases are TGCGCCAGCAGGCGCACCGGGACAGGGTCCACAGATACGCAGTATTTT.

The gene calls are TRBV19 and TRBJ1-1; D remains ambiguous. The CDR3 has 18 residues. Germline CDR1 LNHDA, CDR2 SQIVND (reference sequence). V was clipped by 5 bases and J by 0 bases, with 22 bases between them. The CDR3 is CASSLRRRVEAMNTEAFF. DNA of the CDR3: TGTGCCAGTAGTCTACGTCGACGGGTCGAGGCGATGAACACTGAAGCTTTCTTT. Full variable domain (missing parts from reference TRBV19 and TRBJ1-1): DGGITQSPKYLFRKEGQNVTLSCEQNLNHDAMYWYRQDPGQGLRLIYYSQIVNDFQKGDIAEGYSVSREKKESFPLTVTSAQKNPTAFYLCASSLRRRVEAMNTEAFFGQGTRLTVV.

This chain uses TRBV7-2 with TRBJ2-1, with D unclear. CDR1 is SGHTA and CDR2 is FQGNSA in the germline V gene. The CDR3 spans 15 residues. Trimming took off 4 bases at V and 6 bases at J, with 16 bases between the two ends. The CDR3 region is CASSSRASFGNEQFF. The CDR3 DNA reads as TGTGCCAGCAGCTCAAGGGCGTCGTTTGGCAATGAGCAGTTCTTC. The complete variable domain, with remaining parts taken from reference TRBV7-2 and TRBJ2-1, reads GAGVSQSPSNKVTEKGKDVELRCDPISGHTALYWYRQSLGQGLEFLIYFQGNSAPDKSGLPSDRFSAERTGGSVSTLTIQRTQQEDSAVYLCASSSRASFGNEQFFGPGTRLTVL.